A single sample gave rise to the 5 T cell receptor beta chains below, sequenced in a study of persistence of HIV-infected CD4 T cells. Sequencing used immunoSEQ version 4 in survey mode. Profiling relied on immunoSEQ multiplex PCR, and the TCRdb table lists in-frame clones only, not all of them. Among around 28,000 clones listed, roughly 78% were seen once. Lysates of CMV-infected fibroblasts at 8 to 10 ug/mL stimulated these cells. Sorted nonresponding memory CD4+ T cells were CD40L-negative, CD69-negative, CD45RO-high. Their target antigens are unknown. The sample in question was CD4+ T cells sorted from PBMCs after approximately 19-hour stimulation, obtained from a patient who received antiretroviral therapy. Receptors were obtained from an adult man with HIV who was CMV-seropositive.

CDR3 sequence (DNA): TGTGCCAGCAGTCCAACTAGCGGGGGGGAGTTCTTC. Translation gives CASSPTSGGEFF. V gene TRBV6-2 or TRBV6-3 combines with J gene TRBJ2-1; 13 bases are shared with TRBD2. The CDR3 contains 12 residues. Germline V gene data show CDR1 as MNHEY and CDR2 as SVGEGT. J lost 14 bases, V lost 5 bases, and 3 bases had no gene match.

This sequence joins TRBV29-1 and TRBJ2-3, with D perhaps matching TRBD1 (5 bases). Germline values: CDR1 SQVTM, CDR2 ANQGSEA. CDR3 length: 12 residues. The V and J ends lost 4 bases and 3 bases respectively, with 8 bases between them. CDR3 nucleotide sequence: TGCAGCGTTGGGACATTTACAGATACGCAGTATTTT. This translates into CSVGTFTDTQYF.

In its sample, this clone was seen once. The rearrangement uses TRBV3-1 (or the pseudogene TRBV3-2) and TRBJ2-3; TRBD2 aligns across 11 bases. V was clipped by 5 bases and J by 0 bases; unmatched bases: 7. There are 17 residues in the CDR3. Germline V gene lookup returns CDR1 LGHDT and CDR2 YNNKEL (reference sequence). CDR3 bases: TGTGCCAGCAGCAGGCTAGCGGGGGGTACTAGCACAGATACGCAGTATTTT. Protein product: CASSRLAGGTSTDTQYF.

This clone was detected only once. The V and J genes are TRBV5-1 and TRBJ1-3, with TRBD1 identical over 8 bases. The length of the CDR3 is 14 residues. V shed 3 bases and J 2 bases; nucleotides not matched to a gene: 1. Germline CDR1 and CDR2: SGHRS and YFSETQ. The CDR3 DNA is TGCGCCAGCAGCTCGGACAGGGCTGGAAACACCATATATTTT. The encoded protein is CASSSDRAGNTIYF.

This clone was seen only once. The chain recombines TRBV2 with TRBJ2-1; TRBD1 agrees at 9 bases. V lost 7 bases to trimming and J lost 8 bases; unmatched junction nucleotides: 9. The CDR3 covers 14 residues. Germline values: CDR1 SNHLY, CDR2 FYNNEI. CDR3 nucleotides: TGTGCCAGCACTAGCGAGGGACAGGGTCATGAGCAGTTCTTC. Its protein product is CASTSEGQGHEQFF.